A single sample gave rise to the 20 T cell receptor beta chains below, sequenced in a study of glioma-infiltrating T cells. Using RNA template, CDR3s of TCR alpha and beta were amplified with iRepertoire arm-PCR. TCRdb independently ran MiXCR on the multiplex PCR reads; one entry per CDR3 protein. The table records some 99,000 distinct CDR3 sequences, less than 30% of them present only once. The specimen sequenced was glioma tissue, nonneoplastic brain tissue, or PBMCs (not recorded which). The receptors here all came from a human donor with low-grade glioma or glioblastoma, undergoing nonglioma brain surgery, or in good health (not recorded which).

Notes on this clonotype: Compared with germline, one end of the junction differs, possibly owing to a read error. The chain combines TRBV20-1 with TRBJ1-2; TRBD1 aligns across 7 bases. The length of the CDR3 is 16 residues. Germline CDR1 reads DFQATT; CDR2 reads SNEGSKA (reference sequence). CDR3 nucleotide sequence: TGCAGTGCCAGCCACCACCGGGACAGATCCAGCTATGGCTACATCTTC. Its protein product is CSASHHRDRSSYGYIF.

This clonotype was observed at least ten times. This chain joins TRBV29-1 and TRBJ2-3, with D hard to call. Trimming cost V 6 bases and J 4 bases, with 11 bases left between them. The CDR3 is 12 amino acids. Germline V gives CDR1 SQVTM, CDR2 ANQGSEA. CDR3 in amino acids: CSVPMMADTQYF. DNA of the CDR3: TGCAGCGTCCCCATGATGGCAGATACGCAGTATTTT.

The table lists this clonotype with a count of one. Being one base from a much bigger clone, this may be a read error. The chain has TRBV19 and TRBJ2-1, with 13 bases aligning to TRBD2. This CDR3 is built from 20 residues. V was pared by 7 bases and J by 2 bases, with 17 bases of the junction left unmatched. CDR1 is LNHDA and CDR2 is SQIVND in the germline V gene (reference sequence). The chain's CDR3 is CASKPRGTSGGAYPYNEQFF. The CDR3 DNA is TGTGCCAGTAAACCCCGGGGCACTAGCGGGGGGGCCTACCCCTACAATGAGCAGTTCTTC.

As to this clonotype: A much larger clone differs from this one at a single base, so this may be a read error. The chain couples TRBV29-1 to TRBJ1-2; D is possibly TRBD1 (5 bases). The CDR3 extends over 14 amino acids. CDR1 and CDR2 from the germline V gene are SQVTM and ANQGSEA. Trimming took 3 bases from V and 4 from J, leaving 15 bases between them. In DNA, the CDR3 is TGCAGCGTTGAGTCCAGGGCTTGGTTCTATGGCTACACCTTC. Translating it yields CSVESRAWFYGYTF.

The chain links TRBV12-5 to TRBJ2-5, with D possibly TRBD1 on 6 matching bases. Germline values: CDR1 LGHNT, CDR2 FRNRAP. Trimming shortened V by 5 bases and J by 1 base, and 8 bases separated the two germline ends. This CDR3 has 13 amino acids. The CDR3: CASGDRSQETQYF. As DNA, the CDR3 is TGTGCTAGTGGTGACAGGTCCCAAGAGACCCAGTACTTC.

This clonotype occurred once. This chain uses TRBV18 with TRBJ2-5; D not certain. The CDR3 has 13 residues. V lost 1 base and J 4 bases, leaving 7 bases between the germline ends. From germline, CDR1 is KGHSH and CDR2 LQKENI. The CDR3 bases are TGTGCCAGCTCACCACGGAATGGAGAGACCCAGTACTTC. It encodes CASSPRNGETQYF.

In the case of this clonotype: This may be a read error, as it is one base from a much larger clone. The J gene is TRBJ2-3, the V gene TRBV5-1; TRBD2 matches 11 bases. The V gene's germline CDR1 is SGHRS and CDR2 YFSETQ. The CDR3 has 17 residues. The CDR3 region is CASSPTKTSGVPDKQYF. In nucleotides, the CDR3 is TGCGCCAGCAGCCCGACCAAGACTAGCGGGGTACCAGATAAGCAGTATTTT.

At least ten counts were recorded for this clonotype. The chain links TRBV6-1 to TRBJ1-5; D possibly corresponds to TRBD1 (5 bases). Trimming removed 6 bases at V and 1 base at J, with 7 bases between. Germline V gene sequence: CDR1 MNHNS, CDR2 SASEGT. CDR3 length equals 13 residues. The CDR3 region has the DNA TGTGCCAGCAGGGGACGGAGCAATCAGCCCCAGCATTTT. Protein: CASRGRSNQPQHF.

Details on this clonotype: A clone one base away is much larger, so this may be a read error. The chain recombines TRBV4-2 with TRBJ2-5; 9 bases are shared with TRBD2. The CDR3 length is 16 residues. Looked up from germline, CDR1 is LGHNA and CDR2 is YNFKEQ. The ends lost 4 bases at V and 7 bases at J; junction bases unmatched: 13. The DNA for the CDR3 is TGTGCCAGCAGCCGAAGAACAGTAGCGGGGGAAGGGACCCAGTACTTC. Translation gives CASSRRTVAGEGTQYF.

There are many counts of this clonotype. The chain joins TRBV18 to TRBJ1-5, with 7 positions matching TRBD1. The germline gives CDR1 KGHSH, CDR2 LQKENI. V trimming: 5 bases; J trimming: 6 bases; junction bases outside the gene matches: 13. The CDR3 totals 16 residues. CDR3 sequence (DNA): TGTGCCAGCTCAAATCGGGACAGAGGGAGAAGTCAGCCCCAGCATTTT. This translates into CASSNRDRGRSQPQHF. Full variable domain (outside the CDR3, taken from reference TRBV18 and TRBJ1-5): NAGVMQNPRHLVRRRGQEARLRCSPMKGHSHVYWYRQLPEEGLKFMVYLQKENIIDESGMPKERFSAEFPKEGPSILRIQQVVRGDSAAYFCASSNRDRGRSQPQHFGDGTRLSIL.

This clonotype was recorded many times. The chain combines TRBV20-1 with TRBJ2-7; 7 nucleotides match TRBD1. The germline V gene has CDR1 DFQATT and CDR2 SNEGSKA (reference sequence). The CDR3 runs to 13 residues. Unmatched junction bases numbered 7, after V lost 6 bases and J lost 2 bases. This chain's CDR3 is CSATTGTAYEQYF. The CDR3 DNA follows: TGCAGTGCGACAACCGGGACAGCCTACGAGCAGTACTTC.

Only a few counts were recorded for this clonotype. The genes are TRBV7-9 and TRBJ1-1; D gene uncertain. Trimming cost V 3 bases and J 0 bases, with 8 bases left between them. Germline loops: CDR1 SEHNR, CDR2 FQNEAQ (reference sequence). This CDR3 comprises 14 residues. CDR3 region: CASSFEGLNTEAFF. The CDR3 DNA sequence: TGTGCCAGCAGCTTTGAGGGATTGAACACTGAAGCTTTCTTT.

The chain combines TRBV13 with TRBJ2-7; 8 positions match TRBD1. Germline CDR1 PRHDT, CDR2 FYEKMQ (reference sequence). V lost 4 bases and J lost 4; bases outside the gene matches: 9. This CDR3 contains 15 residues. The CDR3 bases are TGTGCCAGCAGCTCTACACCGGGACAGGCTTACGAGCAGTACTTC. Translation: CASSSTPGQAYEQYF.

Details on this clonotype: Because the CDR3 is missing its conserved closing phenylalanine or tryptophan, this is likely a read error. V gene TRBV3-1 combines with J gene TRBJ2-1; D gene ambiguous. V shed 2 bases and J shed 5 bases, with 10 bases lying between them. There are 14 residues in the CDR3. Germline assignment: CDR1 LGHDT and CDR2 YNNKEL (reference sequence). This CDR3 is CASSQLGLNNEQFL. The CDR3 DNA sequence: TGTGCCAGCAGCCAACTTGGGCTCAACAATGAGCAGTTCCTC.

This clonotype was seen a few times. This sequence joins TRBV5-1 and TRBJ2-3, with 7 bases identical to TRBD1. The CDR3 runs 17 residues. V dropped 2 bases and J dropped 0; count of bases not matched to a gene: 9. Germline CDR1 reads SGHRS; CDR2 reads YFSETQ. DNA of the CDR3: TGCGCCAGCAGCTTTCACGTCGGACAGGCTAGCACAGATACGCAGTATTTT. It translates to CASSFHVGQASTDTQYF. The variable domain in full, with the rest retrieved from reference TRBV5-1 and TRBJ2-3, is KAGVTQTPRYLIKTRGQQVTLSCSPISGHRSVSWYQQTPGQGLQFLFEYFSETQRNKGNFPGRFSGRQFSNSRSEMNVSTLELGDSALYLCASSFHVGQASTDTQYFGPGTRLTVL.

There are many counts of this clonotype. V and J are TRBV28 and TRBJ1-1; D remains unclear. Trimming left V 7 bases short and J 7 bases short, with 16 bases between. Germline V CDR1 and CDR2: MDHEN, SYDVKM. There are 13 residues in the CDR3. CDR3 sequence (DNA): TGTGCCAGCACCCTCCCTAACAGTGTTGAAGCTTTCTTT. Translating gives CASTLPNSVEAFF.

This clonotype was detected ten times or more. The rearrangement links TRBV29-1 to TRBJ2-7, with D possibly matching TRBD1 (5 bases). This CDR3 has 13 residues. Between the trimmed V and J ends, which lost 0 bases and 2 bases, there was a span of 8 bases. Germline V gene lookup returns CDR1 SQVTM and CDR2 ANQGSEA. CDR3 in DNA: TGCAGCGTTGAAGAGGGGCAAACCTACGAGCAGTACTTC. It codes for CSVEEGQTYEQYF.

In this sample, this clonotype turned up many times. The chain recombines TRBV5-1 with TRBJ2-1, with 7 bases matching TRBD1. The germline gives CDR1 SGHRS, CDR2 YFSETQ. The CDR3 extends over 13 amino acids. Losses at the gene ends were 7 bases for V and 4 bases for J; bases not matched to a gene: 5. DNA of the CDR3: TGCGCCAGCGTGGGACAGATGTACAATGAGCAGTTCTTC. Its protein product is CASVGQMYNEQFF.

A few counts support this clonotype. The rearrangement links TRBV5-1 to TRBJ1-2; no clear D gene. V dropped 1 base and J dropped 4 bases, with 20 bases sitting between them. There are 17 residues in the CDR3. Per the germline V gene, CDR1 is SGHRS and CDR2 is YFSETQ. Here the CDR3 reads CASSLRQELRSGYGYTF. The CDR3 DNA sequence: TGCGCCAGCAGCTTGAGGCAGGAACTACGAAGCGGCTATGGCTACACCTTC. Combining the CDR3 with reference TRBV5-1 and TRBJ1-2 gives the whole variable domain KAGVTQTPRYLIKTRGQQVTLSCSPISGHRSVSWYQQTPGQGLQFLFEYFSETQRNKGNFPGRFSGRQFSNSRSEMNVSTLELGDSALYLCASSLRQELRSGYGYTFGSGTRLTVV.

A few counts support this clonotype. The rearrangement uses TRBV29-1 and TRBJ1-2, with 7 bases fitting TRBD1. The germline CDR1 and CDR2 sequences are SQVTM and ANQGSEA. Trimming at V came to 7 bases and at J to 4 bases, leaving 9 bases not matched to a gene. The CDR3 loop spans 13 amino acids. Here the CDR3 DNA reads TGCAGCGCACAAACCGGGACAGCCTATGGCTACACCTTC. Its translation is CSAQTGTAYGYTF.